Listed below are T cell receptor beta chains from one sample, sequenced in a study of blood T cell repertoires in COVID-19. Sequencing used immunoSEQ multiplex PCR; TCRdb keeps in-frame clones, though not all of them. Of over 100,000 clones listed, roughly 89% are singletons. The sequenced sample consisted of PBMCs or T cells enriched from blood (not recorded which). These receptor sequences come from a woman aged 25 to 39 who had recovered from COVID-19. The CDR3 runs from the conserved cysteine through the conserved F or W. A D gene is named only where the DNA matches it firmly. Clone sizes are given selectively: once, few, many, or a class where the clone is expanded.

DNA: TGTGCCAGTAGTGTCAACGGTGGGGCCAACGTCCTGACTTTC
CDR3: CASSVNGGANVLTF
size: -
J: TRBJ2-6
D: -
V: TRBV19

DNA: TGTGCCAGTAGTAAGGGGAAGGTGAAAAGTACGCCCCAGCATTTT
CDR3: CASSKGKVKSTPQHF
size: once
J: TRBJ1-5
D: -
V: TRBV19

DNA: TGCGCCAGCAGCGCATCGGTAGGGGGAATCGGCGAAAAACTGTTTTTT
CDR3: CASSASVGGIGEKLFF
size: -
J: TRBJ1-4
D: -
V: TRBV5-1

DNA: TGTGCCAGCAGCCGCGGCACAGGGTACACCGGGGAGCTGTTTTTT
CDR3: CASSRGTGYTGELFF
size: -
J: TRBJ2-2
D: -
V: TRBV7-9

DNA: TGCGCCAGCAGCCCCCGGGACAGGAGCGGGTGGACTGAAGCTTTCTTT
CDR3: CASSPRDRSGWTEAFF
size: -
J: TRBJ1-1
D: TRBD1
V: TRBV4-1

DNA: TGTGCCAGCAGTCCCTCGAGCGGTTATAGCAATCAGCCCCAGCATTTT
CDR3: CASSPSSGYSNQPQHF
size: -
J: TRBJ1-5
D: -
V: TRBV28

DNA: TGCGCCAGCAGCCAAGATCTACCCGGGAGACACCTCTCCTACGAGCAGTACTTC
CDR3: CASSQDLPGRHLSYEQYF
size: few
J: TRBJ2-7
D: -
V: TRBV4-3

DNA: TGCGCCAGCAGCTTGGGACAGGGGGCGCTGGGATATGGCTACACCTTC
CDR3: CASSLGQGALGYGYTF
size: -
J: TRBJ1-2
D: TRBD1
V: TRBV5-1

DNA: TGTGCCAGCAGTTTATGGGCCCGGGCTAGCGGGAGAGGGGGTGGCACAGATACGCAGTATTTT
CDR3: CASSLWARASGRGGGTDTQYF
size: -
J: TRBJ2-3
D: TRBD2
V: TRBV28

DNA: TGTGCCAGCAGTTTAAGGCAGGGTGCGCAGTACTTC
CDR3: CASSLRQGAQYF
size: -
J: TRBJ2-7
D: -
V: TRBV12-3/TRBV12-4

DNA: TGTGCCACCAGTGACCCGGGACTAGCCCCCAGTCCCACAGATACGCAGTATTTT
CDR3: CATSDPGLAPSPTDTQYF
size: once
J: TRBJ2-3
D: TRBD2
V: TRBV24-1

DNA: TGTGCCAGCAGCCCATCGTGGCAGGTCGGCTACACCTTC
CDR3: CASSPSWQVGYTF
size: -
J: TRBJ1-2
D: -
V: TRBV7-9

DNA: TGTGCCAGCAGCTACGACGGGTGTGCCTACAATGAGCAGTTCTTC
CDR3: CASSYDGCAYNEQFF
size: -
J: TRBJ2-1
D: -
V: TRBV12-1

DNA: TGTGCCAGCAGCTTAAGGGGTACTCAAGGCTCTATTTACTTC
CDR3: CASSLRGTQGSIYF
size: -
J: TRBJ2-7
D: -
V: TRBV7-6

DNA: TGTGCCAGCAGCACTGGACAGGCCTATGGCTACACCTTC
CDR3: CASSTGQAYGYTF
size: -
J: TRBJ1-2
D: TRBD1
V: TRBV28

DNA: TGCGCCAGCAGCCCCCTAAGCGGGGGCCCTTACGAGCAGTACTTC
CDR3: CASSPLSGGPYEQYF
size: -
J: TRBJ2-7
D: TRBD2
V: TRBV4-1

DNA: TGTGCCAGCAGGGACAGGGGGAATGAGCAGTTCTTC
CDR3: CASRDRGNEQFF
size: -
J: TRBJ2-1
D: TRBD1
V: TRBV12-3/TRBV12-4

DNA: TGTGCCAGCTCACCAGGCGCGGGTTCCTACGAGCAGTACTTC
CDR3: CASSPGAGSYEQYF
size: -
J: TRBJ2-7
D: -
V: TRBV18

DNA: TGTGCCTCAAAAAAGGCGGGTCTCCAGCCCCAGCATTTT
CDR3: CASKKAGLQPQHF
size: -
J: TRBJ1-5
D: -
V: TRBV3-1/TRBV3-2

DNA: TGTGCCAGCAGTGTTCGCAGGGGGAATTCACCCCTCCACTTT
CDR3: CASSVRRGNSPLHF
size: -
J: TRBJ1-6
D: TRBD1
V: TRBV6-4

DNA: TGCGCCAGCAGCTTGGGTTCAGGGTTCTACGAGCAGTACTTC
CDR3: CASSLGSGFYEQYF
size: -
J: TRBJ2-7
D: -
V: TRBV5-1

DNA: TGCGCCAGCAGTTGGATCAGACAGTCTTACGAGCAGTACTTC
CDR3: CASSWIRQSYEQYF
size: few
J: TRBJ2-7
D: -
V: TRBV10-1

DNA: TGTGCCAGCAGCCGCAATCCAGCTAACTATGGCTACACCTTC
CDR3: CASSRNPANYGYTF
size: -
J: TRBJ1-2
D: -
V: TRBV11-1

DNA: TGTGCCAGCAGCTTTCAAGTCTACTCTGGAAACACCATATATTTT
CDR3: CASSFQVYSGNTIYF
size: -
J: TRBJ1-3
D: -
V: TRBV7-8

DNA: TGTGCCAGCAGCTTAGATCCCGGGAGACCTGAAGCTTTCTTT
CDR3: CASSLDPGRPEAFF
size: -
J: TRBJ1-1
D: -
V: TRBV11-2

DNA: TGTGCCAGCAGCTTGGGCTCCGGATTTTATAATTCACCCCTCCACTTT
CDR3: CASSLGSGFYNSPLHF
size: -
J: TRBJ1-6
D: -
V: TRBV7-9

DNA: TGTGCCAGCAGCTTAGGGACAGGGTCCAATCAGCCCCAGCATTTT
CDR3: CASSLGTGSNQPQHF
size: -
J: TRBJ1-5
D: TRBD1
V: TRBV7-9

DNA: TGTGCCAGCTCCGTAACTGATGGCAATCAGCCCCAGCATTTT
CDR3: CASSVTDGNQPQHF
size: -
J: TRBJ1-5
D: -
V: TRBV18

DNA: TGTGCCTGGAGTCCCTATTTAAAACTAGCGGGAGTATCAGATACGCAGTATTTT
CDR3: CAWSPYLKLAGVSDTQYF
size: -
J: TRBJ2-3
D: TRBD2
V: TRBV30

DNA: TGTGCCAGCAGTGAAGGACAGGTTGACACAGATACGCAGTATTTT
CDR3: CASSEGQVDTDTQYF
size: -
J: TRBJ2-3
D: -
V: TRBV6-1

DNA: TGTGCCAGCAGCCAGAAGGGACTAGCGGGAGTCAATGAGCAGTTCTTC
CDR3: CASSQKGLAGVNEQFF
size: -
J: TRBJ2-1
D: TRBD2
V: TRBV4-2

DNA: TGCGCCAGCAGCCTCCATCTCACCCCGGGACTAGCGGGAGGGGATGCCTCCTACGAGCAGTACTTC
CDR3: CASSLHLTPGLAGGDASYEQYF
size: few
J: TRBJ2-7
D: TRBD2
V: TRBV4-3

DNA: TGTGCCAGTAGTATTCCTGCCGGGGAGCTGTTTTTT
CDR3: CASSIPAGELFF
size: -
J: TRBJ2-2
D: -
V: TRBV19

DNA: TGTGCCAGCAGCTCCAGCGGGAGCTACGAGCAGTACTTC
CDR3: CASSSSGSYEQYF
size: -
J: TRBJ2-7
D: TRBD2
V: TRBV7-9

DNA: TGTGCCAGCAGTTCCATGACTGAGCAGTATTTT
CDR3: CASSSMTEQYF
size: -
J: TRBJ2-3
D: -
V: TRBV6-2/TRBV6-3

DNA: TGCAGCGTTGAAAGGAGGGCCTCTAACTATGGCTACACCTTC
CDR3: CSVERRASNYGYTF
size: -
J: TRBJ1-2
D: -
V: TRBV29-1

DNA: TGTGCCAGCAGCTTAGGCGGGACAGTGGGAGGCTACACCTTC
CDR3: CASSLGGTVGGYTF
size: -
J: TRBJ1-2
D: TRBD1
V: TRBV13

DNA: TGTGCCAGTAGCGCCGGGAGCCCTAGTGAGCAGTTCTTC
CDR3: CASSAGSPSEQFF
size: -
J: TRBJ2-1
D: -
V: TRBV19

DNA: TGTGCCAGCAGCTCGCGTGCCCGAGGGACTTTTAATGAAAAACTGTTTTTT
CDR3: CASSSRARGTFNEKLFF
size: -
J: TRBJ1-4
D: -
V: TRBV5-6

DNA: TGTGCCAGCAACACTAAACTTGATACGCAGTATTTT
CDR3: CASNTKLDTQYF
size: -
J: TRBJ2-3
D: -
V: TRBV7-9

DNA: TGCAGCGGCAAGGGACTAGCGGGAGCTCTTGAGCAGTTCTTC
CDR3: CSGKGLAGALEQFF
size: few
J: TRBJ2-1
D: TRBD2
V: TRBV29-1

DNA: TGTGCCAGCAGCCCCGGCGGAATATATCCCGGGGAGCTGTTTTTT
CDR3: CASSPGGIYPGELFF
size: -
J: TRBJ2-2
D: -
V: TRBV5-4

DNA: TGTGCCAGCAGCGTAGGACTAGCGGGATCCAATGAGCAGTTCTTC
CDR3: CASSVGLAGSNEQFF
size: once
J: TRBJ2-1
D: TRBD2
V: TRBV9

DNA: TGTGCCAGCAGCCCCCCCGGGGATAACGAGCAGTACTTC
CDR3: CASSPPGDNEQYF
size: once
J: TRBJ2-7
D: -
V: TRBV7-9

DNA: TGCGCCAGCAGCCAAAGAATGGTACAGGGTAAAAATGAAAAACTGTTTTTT
CDR3: CASSQRMVQGKNEKLFF
size: once
J: TRBJ1-4
D: -
V: TRBV4-3

DNA: TGTGCCAGCAGCACAGGGGGCGTGGGCTATAATTCACCCCTCCACTTT
CDR3: CASSTGGVGYNSPLHF
size: -
J: TRBJ1-6
D: TRBD1
V: TRBV7-2